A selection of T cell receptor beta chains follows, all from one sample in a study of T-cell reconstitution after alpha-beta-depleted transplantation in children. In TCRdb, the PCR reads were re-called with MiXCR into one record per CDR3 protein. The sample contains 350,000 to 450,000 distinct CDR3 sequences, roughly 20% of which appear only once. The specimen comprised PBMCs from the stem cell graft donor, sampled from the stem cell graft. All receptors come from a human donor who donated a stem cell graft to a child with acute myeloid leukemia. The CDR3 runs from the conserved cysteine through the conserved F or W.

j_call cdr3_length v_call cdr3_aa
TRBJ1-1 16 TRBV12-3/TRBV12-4 CASSPLFGVPNTEAFF
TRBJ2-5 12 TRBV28 CASTVSPETQYF
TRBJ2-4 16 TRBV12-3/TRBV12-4 CASSPGLAGAKNIQYF
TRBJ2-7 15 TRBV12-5 CASGLVIRGNYEQYF
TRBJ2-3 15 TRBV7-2 CASSLEVLAGDTQYF
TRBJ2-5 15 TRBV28 CASSFSTATGETQYF
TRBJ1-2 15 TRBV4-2 CASSQGPPANYGYTF
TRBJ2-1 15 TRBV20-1 CSGYRAGAQVDEQFF
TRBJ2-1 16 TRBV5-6 CASSSIAGSSYNEQFF
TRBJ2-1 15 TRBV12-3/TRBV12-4 CASTPGPGTYNEQFF
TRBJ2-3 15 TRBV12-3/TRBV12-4 CASSDTGAGADTQYF
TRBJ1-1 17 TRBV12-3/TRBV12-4 CASSRELDSLMNTEAFF
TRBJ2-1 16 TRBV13 CASSPRTSGNADEQFF
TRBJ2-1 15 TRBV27 CASSPGPGSYNEQFF
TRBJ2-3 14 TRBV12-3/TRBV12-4 CASSPSHSTDTQYF
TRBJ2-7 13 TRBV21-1 CASSKGVSYEQYF
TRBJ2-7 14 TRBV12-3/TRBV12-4 CASSLAGASYEQYF
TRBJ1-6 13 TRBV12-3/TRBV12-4 CASIGDSGSPLHF
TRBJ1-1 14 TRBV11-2 CASSLRTANTEAFF
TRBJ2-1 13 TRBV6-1 CASKTSGYNEQFF
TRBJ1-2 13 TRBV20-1 CSASSAAGYGYTF
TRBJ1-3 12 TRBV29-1 CSVTDGGNTIYF
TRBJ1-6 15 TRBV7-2 CASSQQGGNNSPLHF
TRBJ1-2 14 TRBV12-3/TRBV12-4 CASSLAGQSYGYTF
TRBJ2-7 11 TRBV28 CASTRGYEQYF
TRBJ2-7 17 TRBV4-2 CASSQVEDRLISYEQYF
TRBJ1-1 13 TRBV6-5 CASWYDMNTEAFF
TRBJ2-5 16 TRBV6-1 CASTPRGTSGWETQYF
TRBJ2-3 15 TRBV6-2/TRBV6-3 CASSYSRLASDTQYF
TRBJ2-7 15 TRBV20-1 CSATGGDRIRLEQYF
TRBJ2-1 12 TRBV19 CASSIPLREQFF
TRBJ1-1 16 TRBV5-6 CASSLVRQGRNTEAFF
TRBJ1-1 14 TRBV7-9 CASSNRTERPEAFF
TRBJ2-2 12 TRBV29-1 CSARVPTGELFF
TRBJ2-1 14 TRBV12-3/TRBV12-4 CASSEDRVGNEQFF
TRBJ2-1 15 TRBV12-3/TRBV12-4 CASSLPAVPRGEQFF
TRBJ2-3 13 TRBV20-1 CSALPLHTDTQYF